This T cell receptor beta chain was profiled in a study of cytomegalovirus exposure and HLA in healthy donors listed by TCRdb under 2017. In the study overall: An earlier analysis of roughly 610 of the donors reported 276 Gb of sequence data and around 100 million unique TCR beta sequences obtained from some 200 million T cells. Approximately 310 gigabases of sequencing data and approximately 80 million unique TCR sequences were included in an early release covering 550 to 650 HLA-typed donors. Among the roughly 390 genotyped donors, about 83% belonged to the genetic ancestry cluster associated with self-reported Caucasian donors. The study was designed to test whether signatures of past pathogen exposure could be identified by cataloging public T cell receptors. The T cell repertoires of around 730 subjects were profiled by immunosequencing and related to cytomegalovirus serostatus. In addition to the first cohort of 500 to 850 subjects, a separate validation cohort of 100 to 150 different subjects was used. To predict cytomegalovirus infection status, the study combined high-throughput TCR immunosequencing, statistical association of individual TCRs with disease status, and machine learning. To study patterns of TCR occurrence, a later analysis re-analyzed previously published TCR beta repertoires from around 660 donors and added high-resolution HLA genotyping. Rather than drawing on any new phenotypic data, the later analysis identified candidate immune exposures from TCR beta sequences and the way those sequences occurred across donors. In an earlier analysis of several hundred of the donors, high-throughput TCR beta sequencing was used to judge whether each TCR beta V gene segment behaved as functional or pseudogenic. Donor age, sex, ethnicity and CMV serostatus were collected together with the repertoire data. Genome-wide SNP genotypes for about 65% of the roughly 670 donors were used in a later genetic analysis, which treated that subset as a discovery cohort. All discovery cohort repertoires had been generated on a single sequencing platform. Class I and class II HLA loci were covered by the typing at four-digit resolution. Typing coverage varied by locus: 629-630 donors for A, B, C, DRB1 and DQB1; more than 500 for DQA1; approximately 610 for DPA1; roughly 450 for DPB1. Roughly five DR-DQ haplotypes were treated as single units for association and clustering because of strong linkage in the cohort. Among roughly 400 genotyped donors of the cohort, an average of approximately 230,000 unique TCR beta nucleotide sequences were sequenced per donor, approximately 20% of them non-productive.

Including the terminal cysteine and phenylalanine, the CDR3 comprises 13 residues. Only the CDR3 portion is preserved as DNA: 39 bases, with reading frame beginning at the first base. From a lookup of the germline V gene, CDR1 and CDR2 are SQVTM and ANQGSEA. V lost 6 bases and J lost 4 bases; the stretch between them is 15 bases long. The full study reports these points: It was suggested by the authors that the approach could potentially be generalized to other disease states and immunological phenotypes. In a later analysis, several top co-occurrence clusters were reported to appear linked to parvovirus B19, influenza, CMV and Epstein-Barr virus. In an earlier analysis of about 540 of the donors, most TCR beta V segments were observed in productive rearrangements about 87% or about 30% of the time, broadly matching IMGT annotations. HLA typing was unavailable for some donors at each locus, so association tests used only the typed subset. In both the original and validation cohorts, the classifier was reported to diagnose cytomegalovirus status with high specificity and sensitivity. Because counts were too low, roughly 18 rarely observed V segments, including chromosome 9 orphons, were left out of the earlier analysis of over 550 of the donors. Correlated functional status among segregating V segments might be attributable to linkage disequilibrium, but an unknown experimental factor could not be ruled out. The only immune exposure information available for the cohort was CMV serostatus. Specific HLA alleles were associated with about 17,000 TCR beta sequences at a false discovery rate of 0.05 in a later analysis. In vitro tests confirmed that a few of the cytomegalovirus-associated TCR beta chains recognize cytomegalovirus antigens. The presence/absence analyses assumed that sequencing depth was roughly uniform across donors, and that assumption may not be true. In this cohort, only TCR beta chains were sequenced, and detectable features were limited by the absence of alpha or paired-chain data. Across donors, most TCR sequences were observed very rarely, whereas some public TCRs were present in many individuals. A further reported finding was that TCR beta sequences accurately predicted the HLA-A and HLA-B alleles for most subjects in the first cohort. Strong co-occurrence of HLA alleles, especially DR and DQ, made assigning TCR associations to individual alleles difficult. A later genetic analysis associated a missense DCLRE1C variant with V-gene and J-gene trimming of TCR beta chains, and an independent cohort replicated the association. Because the 87-base-pair reads could not distinguish some IMGT-functional V segments, including TRBV6-2 and TRBV6-3, those segments were excluded. According to a later analysis, TCR association rates differed among HLA loci, with DRB1 alleles showing the most associated TCRs and HLA-C alleles showing the fewest. A total of 164 TCR beta chains were listed by the study as associated with cytomegalovirus. According to a later genetic analysis, donors in an Asian-associated ancestry cluster had fewer N-insertions in productive TCRs than the approximately 670-donor mean. A later analysis found that HLA-associated TCR beta chains were more clonally expanded and had lower generation probabilities than equally common non-associated chains. In a later analysis, most CMV-associated TCR beta chains were found to appear HLA-restricted, with HLA associations seemingly driven largely by CMV exposure. A cluster of highly shared sequence variants was judged likely to be a technical artifact of the sequencing pipeline.

This clone was counted a few times. The antigen it binds to is not known. No clone much larger than this one lies a single base away; base qualities are absent. The cohort was made up of under 800 healthy bone marrow donors. At the time of sampling, all cohort members were nominally healthy, though unrecorded immune exposures were likely present. The donor tested CMV seronegative, placing the donor among the approximately 400 seronegative members of the cohort. A peripheral blood sample was collected from each donor, and TCR beta sequencing was performed on peripheral blood mononuclear cells. The Qiagen DNeasy Blood Extraction Kit was used to extract genomic DNA from the blood cell samples. Libraries were prepared through the immunoSEQ multiplex PCR assay. The multiplex PCR relied on a mix of 60 forward primers for TCR Vbeta segments and 13 reverse primers for TCR Jbeta segments. The CDR3 region of rearranged TCR beta genes was amplified from genomic DNA with a multiplex PCR assay. The amplified TCR beta libraries were sequenced on the Illumina HiSeq System as 87-base-pair reads. Per the authors' processing: A later analysis tallied around 87 million unique TCR beta chains across the 610 or so repertoires, and approximately 12 million of those chains were shared by two or more donors. To remove PCR and sequencing errors, raw reads were error-corrected and collapsed into unique sequences using a nearest-neighbor algorithm that merged closely related sequences. To assign V, D and J gene segments, CDR3 sequences were aligned to IMGT reference sequences. Each retained sequence needed at least a six-nucleotide match to both a V gene segment and a J gene segment. A rearrangement was called productive if the CDR3 had no stop codons and remained in frame with V and J, and every other rearrangement was called non-productive. Following IMGT convention, CDR3 was defined as the stretch from the second conserved V-encoded cysteine up to the conserved J-encoded phenylalanine. Sequences without an unambiguous match to a single V gene segment were excluded from the earlier analysis of 450 to 650 of the donors. An earlier analysis of 587 of the donors classified V segments as functional when productive rearrangements were above 56.7% and as segregating when the standard deviation between donors was above 5%. A statistical classification framework was built for diagnosing cytomegalovirus status from the catalog of TCR beta chain sequences. In a later analysis, V and J genes were assigned by comparing TCR nucleotide sequences against IMGT/GENE-DB human TR gene sequences. The TCRdist pipeline was used in a later analysis to assign CDR3 sequences and most-parsimonious VDJ recombination scenarios. In a later analysis, each TCR beta chain was defined by its CDR3 amino acid sequence together with its V-gene family, and reads without a unique V-gene family were excluded. As a way to deal with suspected cross-contamination and a sequencing artifact, a later analysis dropped 450 to 600 nucleotide sequences that were highly shared and had low generation probability. In a later analysis, a clonal expansion index for each public chain was calculated from normalized within-repertoire ranks of inferred template counts. Generation probabilities in a later analysis came from a VDJ recombination model fitted to out-of-frame rearrangements, and those results were checked against IGoR. A later analysis scored TCR-TCR, TCR-HLA and TCR-CMV co-occurrence with hypergeometric tests, applying a repertoire-size bias correction to TCR pairs. A later analysis estimated false discovery rates by permuting HLA or CMV assignments 20 times. In a later analysis, co-occurring TCRs were grouped using DBSCAN, with TCRdist sequence similarity added in when clustering inside HLA-allele-positive subsets. For co-occurrence clustering, repertoires with fewer than 30,000 or more than 120,000 public chains were excluded, along with 4 to 6 repertoires with anomalous nucleotide sharing. Entries here come from immuneACCESS through TCRdb and include only in-frame sequences with V and J called. Some clones fail to appear in such tables; in the studies checked, an unresolved V gene covers under half of the shortfall, and the cause of the remainder is unknown. The V and J calls and clone size come from that table; D and trimming were worked out from the DNA. The sample includes about 140,000 clones, with about 84% observed a single time. 2% to 2.5% of the sample lies in the top ten.

The V and J genes are TRBV29-1 and TRBJ2-5, with the identity of the D gene unclear. The sequenced material came from PBMCs. This clonotype originated in a man aged 45 to 65 in good health and CMV-seronegative. The sequenced DNA: TGCAGCGTGGTGCCGAGTGCATCAGAGACCCAGTACTTC. Its product reads: CSVVPSASETQYF.